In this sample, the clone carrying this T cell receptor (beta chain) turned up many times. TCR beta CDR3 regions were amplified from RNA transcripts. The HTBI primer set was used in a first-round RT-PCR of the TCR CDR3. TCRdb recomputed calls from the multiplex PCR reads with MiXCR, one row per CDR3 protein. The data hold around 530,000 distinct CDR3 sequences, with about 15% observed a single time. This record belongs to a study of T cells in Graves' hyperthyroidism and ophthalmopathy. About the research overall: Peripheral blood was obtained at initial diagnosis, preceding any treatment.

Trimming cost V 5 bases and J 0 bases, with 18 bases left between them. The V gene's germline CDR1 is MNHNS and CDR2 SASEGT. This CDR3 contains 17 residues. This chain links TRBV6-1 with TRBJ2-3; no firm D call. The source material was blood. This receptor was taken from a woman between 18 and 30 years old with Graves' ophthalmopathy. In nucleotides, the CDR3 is TGTGCCAGCAGTCCGATTCCACAGCTACCTAGCACAGATACGCAGTATTTT. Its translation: CASSPIPQLPSTDTQYF.